The rows below give T cell receptor beta chains drawn from one sample of a study of cytomegalovirus exposure and HLA in healthy donors. Here immunoSEQ multiplex PCR was the method, and the copy in TCRdb shows in-frame clones only, minus some. The repertoire holds 200,000 or so clones, with roughly 82% as singletons. The sequenced sample consisted of PBMCs. All receptors come from a woman aged 25 to 39 in good health and CMV-seropositive. Each CDR3 is given with its conserved first and last residue. The D gene is left open where the match is weak. Not every row has a clone size; where given, it reads once, few, many or a size class.

TRBV27	TRBD1	NA	TRBJ1-3	TGTGCCAGCAGGCCGACAGGGGGAAACACCATATATTTT	CASRPTGGNTIYF
TRBV5-1	NA	NA	TRBJ2-2	TGCGCCAGCAGTCCGACCCAATCCGGGGACACCGGGGAGCTGTTTTTT	CASSPTQSGDTGELFF
TRBV4-2	NA	NA	TRBJ1-5	TGTGCCAGCAGCCAAGTTTTTTTTTCAGGGGTCGGTCAGCCCCAGCATTTT	CASSQVFFSGVGQPQHF
TRBV25-1	NA	NA	TRBJ2-1	TGTGCCAGCAGGGGGAGGCAGTACAATGAGCAGTTCTTC	CASRGRQYNEQFF
TRBV29-1	TRBD1	NA	TRBJ1-1	TGCAGCGTGGCCGTAGGGGGCGCGTACACTGAAGCTTTCTTT	CSVAVGGAYTEAFF
TRBV20-1	NA	NA	TRBJ1-2	TGCAGTGCTAGTTCGGGGGGTGGCTACACCTTC	CSASSGGGYTF
TRBV4-1	TRBD2	NA	TRBJ2-2	TGCGCCAGCAGCCAATCCCAAGGCGGGGGTAAGCTGTTTTTT	CASSQSQGGGKLFF
TRBV7-9	TRBD1	NA	TRBJ2-1	TGTGCCAGCAGCCCGGGACAGTTCAACAATGAGCAGTTCTTC	CASSPGQFNNEQFF
TRBV11-2	TRBD2	NA	TRBJ2-7	TGTGCCAGCAGCTTAGGCCGCCTAGCGGGAGTTCAGCAGTACTTC	CASSLGRLAGVQQYF
TRBV20-1	NA	NA	TRBJ1-1	TGCAGTGCTAGAGCACTCACTGAAGCTTTCTTT	CSARALTEAFF
TRBV11-3	TRBD1	NA	TRBJ2-7	TGTGCCAGCAGCTTCGGGACAGGGCCCTACGAGCAGTACTTC	CASSFGTGPYEQYF
TRBV30	TRBD1	NA	TRBJ1-1	TGTGCCTGGAAGGGGGCTTGGGGGTATACTGAAGCTTTCTTT	CAWKGAWGYTEAFF
TRBV18	NA	NA	TRBJ2-5	TGTGCCAGCTCACCGTCGGAAGAGACCCAGTACTTC	CASSPSEETQYF
TRBV12-5	TRBD1	NA	TRBJ1-1	TGTGCTAGCTCGACAGGGACTAGTGAAGCTTTCTTT	CASSTGTSEAFF
TRBV5-1	NA	once	TRBJ2-7	TGCGCCAGCAGCTTGGTCGGGACTGGCCGTGGCTCCTACGAGCAGTACTTC	CASSLVGTGRGSYEQYF
TRBV30	TRBD2	NA	TRBJ2-1	TGTGCCTGGAGTGTCGCTCGGACTAGCGGATCATACAATGAGCAGTTCTTC	CAWSVARTSGSYNEQFF
TRBV4-1	NA	few	TRBJ1-2	TGCGCCAGCAGCCCTGAGGGGGTGAGCAGAAGGTATGGCTACACCTTC	CASSPEGVSRRYGYTF
TRBV4-1	TRBD1	NA	TRBJ1-2	TGCGCCAGCAGCCAGGCCGGGGACAGGGTCAACTATGGCTACACCTTC	CASSQAGDRVNYGYTF
TRBV29-1	NA	NA	TRBJ2-3	TGCAGCGTTTTAGAGGATACGCAGTATTTT	CSVLEDTQYF
TRBV2	NA	NA	TRBJ2-5	TGTGCCGGGAATGGAGGGTACCAAGAGACCCAGTACTTC	CAGNGGYQETQYF
TRBV27	TRBD2	NA	TRBJ2-7	TGTGCCAGCAGACCGACTAGCGGGAGGGCAGGGCAGTACTTC	CASRPTSGRAGQYF
TRBV2	NA	NA	TRBJ2-1	TGTGCCAGCAGACCCTTCACAGGATCCTACAATGAGCAGTTCTTC	CASRPFTGSYNEQFF
TRBV2	TRBD2	NA	TRBJ2-1	TGTGCCAGCAGCGGGACTAGCGGGCGTTACAATGAGCAGTTCTTC	CASSGTSGRYNEQFF
TRBV5-4	NA	NA	TRBJ2-1	TGTGCCAGCAGCTTGGTGGGGCGGAACAATGAGCAGTTCTTC	CASSLVGRNNEQFF
TRBV18	TRBD1	NA	TRBJ1-5	TGTGCCAGCTCACCCTCGGACAGGGGCTATGGTCAGCCCCAGCATTTT	CASSPSDRGYGQPQHF
TRBV14	NA	NA	TRBJ1-1	TGTGCCAGCAGCCAAGCCCCTACCACTGAAGCTTTCTTT	CASSQAPTTEAFF
TRBV6-1	NA	NA	TRBJ2-2	TGTGCCAGCATTCCGGGAACCGGGGAGCTGTTTTTT	CASIPGTGELFF
TRBV29-1	NA	NA	TRBJ2-7	TGCAGCGCCGCCACGGGCGGGATTCCCTACGAGCAGTACTTC	CSAATGGIPYEQYF
TRBV7-9	NA	NA	TRBJ1-1	TGTGCCAGCAGCCGACACGGAGCGGACACTGAAGCTTTCTTT	CASSRHGADTEAFF
TRBV29-1	TRBD1	NA	TRBJ1-5	TGCAGCGTTGGAGTGGGACAGGGCGGTCAGCCCCAGCATTTT	CSVGVGQGGQPQHF
TRBV4-1	NA	NA	TRBJ1-1	TGCGCCAGCAGCCAAGACTTCGGGAATCAGGCTGAAGCTTTCTTT	CASSQDFGNQAEAFF
TRBV6-1	NA	NA	TRBJ2-7	TGTGCCAGCAGTGTCTCAGGGGGGTACTACGAGCAGTACTTC	CASSVSGGYYEQYF
TRBV4-1	NA	NA	TRBJ1-2	TGCGCCAGCAGCCAAGAGTTCACAGATAACTATGGCTACACCTTC	CASSQEFTDNYGYTF
TRBV4-2	NA	NA	TRBJ2-7	TGTGCCAGCAGCCCCCAAACGGGGGAATGGTACGAGCAGTACTTC	CASSPQTGEWYEQYF
TRBV19	TRBD2	NA	TRBJ2-1	TGTGCCAGTAGTATAAAGCGGGAGGGCAATGAGCAGTTCTTC	CASSIKREGNEQFF
TRBV6-5	TRBD1	once	TRBJ1-1	TGTGCCAGCAGTTACTCCCACGGACAGGGGGAAGCTTTCTTT	CASSYSHGQGEAFF
TRBV15	NA	NA	TRBJ1-5	TGTGCCACCCGGCAGGTCAATCAGCCCCAGCATTTT	CATRQVNQPQHF
TRBV18	TRBD2	once	TRBJ2-1	TGTGCCAGCTCACATCAGGGAGGGGAAGTGTACAATGAGCAGTTCTTC	CASSHQGGEVYNEQFF
TRBV7-9	TRBD1	NA	TRBJ2-7	TGTGCCAGCAGCTCCCGGGACAGGGATCCTCACGAGCAGTACTTC	CASSSRDRDPHEQYF
TRBV27	NA	NA	TRBJ1-2	TGTGCCAGCAGTTTATCGGGCCAAAGATCTAACTATGGCTACACCTTC	CASSLSGQRSNYGYTF
TRBV29-1	NA	few	TRBJ1-2	TGCAGCGCAGGAGACGCAGGGGAGAGCTACACCTTC	CSAGDAGESYTF
TRBV14	NA	NA	TRBJ1-1	TGTGCCAGCAGCCGGACTCAGAGCGGGACTGAAGCTTTCTTT	CASSRTQSGTEAFF
TRBV27	NA	NA	TRBJ2-2	TGTGCCAGCAGTGCAGGGATTTACTCATACACCGGGGAGCTGTTTTTT	CASSAGIYSYTGELFF
TRBV29-1	NA	NA	TRBJ1-5	TGCAGCGGAGGGGGTCAGCCCCAGCATTTT	CSGGGQPQHF
TRBV5-1	NA	NA	TRBJ2-3	TGCGCCAGCTACACGACATCTGCTAGCACAGATACGCAGTATTTT	CASYTTSASTDTQYF
TRBV27	NA	NA	TRBJ1-5	TGTGCCAGCAGTTTAGGGCAGCTTAGCAATCAGCCCCAGCATTTT	CASSLGQLSNQPQHF
TRBV30	TRBD2	NA	TRBJ2-5	TGTGCCTGGAGTGTTGAGGGAGGGCCTAGAGAGACCCAGTACTTC	CAWSVEGGPRETQYF
TRBV25-1	TRBD2	once	TRBJ2-2	TGTGCCAGCAGTGCATCTAGCGGGAGGAGGGCCGGGGAGCTGTTTTTT	CASSASSGRRAGELFF
TRBV4-1	NA	NA	TRBJ1-4	TGCGCCAGCAGCCGCCAACAGGGATTGAATGAAAAACTGTTTTTT	CASSRQQGLNEKLFF
TRBV28	NA	NA	TRBJ2-3	TGTGCCAGCAGTTTACGGCGGTACCTTAGCACAGATACGCAGTATTTT	CASSLRRYLSTDTQYF
TRBV10-2	NA	NA	TRBJ2-7	TGCGCCAGCAGGGAGACGGGGTCCCCCTACGAGCAGTACTTC	CASRETGSPYEQYF
TRBV13	NA	NA	TRBJ2-5	TGTGCCAGCACCCAGAGCGGATCGGGTGAGACCCAGTACTTC	CASTQSGSGETQYF
TRBV7-2	TRBD2	NA	TRBJ2-1	TGTGCCAGCAGCTTAGCTAGCGGGGTTAAGGGTGAGCAGTTCTTC	CASSLASGVKGEQFF
TRBV7-2	TRBD1	NA	TRBJ1-3	TGTGCCAGCAGCTTAGACAGGGGGCGGACAAACACCATATATTTT	CASSLDRGRTNTIYF
TRBV7-2	NA	few	TRBJ2-7	TGTGCCAGCAGCGTGACAGCTTCTTACGAGCAGTACTTC	CASSVTASYEQYF
TRBV2	TRBD1	NA	TRBJ1-2	TGTGCCAGCAGTGTACAGGGGAACTATGGCTACACCTTC	CASSVQGNYGYTF
TRBV15	TRBD2	NA	TRBJ2-1	TGTGCCACCAGCAGAGGACTAGCGGAAGTCTCTGAGCAGTTCTTC	CATSRGLAEVSEQFF
TRBV19	TRBD1	NA	TRBJ1-5	TGTGCCAGTAGTGCCCATAGGCGGGACAGAAATCAGCCCCAGCATTTT	CASSAHRRDRNQPQHF
TRBV5-1	TRBD1	NA	TRBJ1-3	TGCGCCAGCAGCTTCGGACAGGGCGCGAACACCATATATTTT	CASSFGQGANTIYF